Following are 22 T cell receptor beta chains from one sample sequenced in a study of early stage breast cancer tumors. Repertoires were generated with immunoSEQ multiplex PCR, while TCRdb's copy carries only in-frame clones and drops some. This table has about 51,000 clones, more than 70% appearing once. Sequencing was carried out using blood. Receptors were obtained from a middle-aged person with breast cancer.

The chain links TRBV11-3 to TRBJ2-4; no reliable D call. Germline CDR1 is SGHNT and CDR2 is YENEEA. The V end lost 2 bases, the J end lost 2 bases, and 10 bases lay between the germline ends. The CDR3 has 15 amino acids. The CDR3 loop is CASSLIGRTKNIQYF. The DNA for the CDR3 is TGTGCCAGCAGCTTAATCGGTAGAACCAAAAACATTCAGTACTTC.

This clone showed up just a few times. The rearrangement links TRBV30 to TRBJ1-5; D not certain. The CDR3 has 13 residues. V was trimmed by 3 bases and J by 7 bases, leaving 13 bases between them. The germline V gene has CDR1 GTSNPN and CDR2 SVGIG (reference sequence). In DNA, the CDR3 is TGTGCCTGGAGGGGTAACGGAGGGCAGCCCCAGCATTTT. It is translated as CAWRGNGGQPQHF.

V gene TRBV25-1 combines with J gene TRBJ1-2, with D perhaps matching TRBD1 (6 bases). Looked up from germline, CDR1 is MGHDK and CDR2 is SYGVNS. The ends were cut back, 2 bases at V and 2 bases at J, with 12 bases in the middle. The CDR3 is 15 residues long. CDR3 region: CASSETGTRNYGYTF. The CDR3 DNA reads TGTGCCAGCAGTGAAACCGGGACACGGAACTATGGCTACACCTTC.

V is TRBV30 and J is TRBJ2-1, with D unclear. The V and J ends lost 0 bases and 10 bases respectively, with 13 bases between them. CDR3 length equals 13 residues. CDR1 and CDR2 from the germline V gene are GTSNPN and SVGIG (reference sequence). CDR3 DNA sequence: TGTGCCTGGAGTGTCACTTACCCTGGGGAGCAGTTCTTC. Protein product: CAWSVTYPGEQFF.

The CDR3 region has the DNA TGCGCCAGCAGTGGGACTAGCGGAGCCTACAATGAGCAGTTCTTC. This translates into CASSGTSGAYNEQFF. V is TRBV10-1 and J is TRBJ2-1; 10 nucleotides align to TRBD2. The V segment lost 4 bases and the J segment 2 bases; nucleotides outside the gene matches: 2. Germline CDR1 is WNHNN and CDR2 is SYGVQD (reference sequence). The CDR3 loop spans 15 amino acids.

The chain combines TRBV27 with TRBJ1-2, with unresolved D. The length of the CDR3 is 16 residues. In germline, CDR1 is MNHEY, CDR2 SMNVEV (reference sequence). Trimming took off 2 bases at V and 0 bases at J, with 13 bases between the two ends. This chain's CDR3 is CASSLAAHSPNYGYTF. Here the CDR3 DNA reads TGTGCCAGCAGTTTAGCGGCCCACAGTCCTAACTATGGCTACACCTTC.

The rearrangement uses TRBV5-1 and TRBJ2-1; D is perhaps TRBD1 (5 bases). With 8 bases removed from V and 8 bases from J, the gap between germline ends came to 14 bases. This CDR3 region has 12 residues. CDR1 SGHRS and CDR2 YFSETQ come from the germline V gene. CDR3 region: CARNPQGYEQFF. DNA for the CDR3: TGCGCCAGGAACCCTCAGGGTTATGAGCAGTTCTTC.

The rearrangement links TRBV11-2 to TRBJ2-1; TRBD1 or TRBD2 may be the D gene (5 bases each). Trimming left V 5 bases short and J 8 bases short, with 13 bases between. The CDR3 totals 13 residues. The germline CDR1 and CDR2 sequences are SGHAT and FQNNGV. CDR3 protein: CASSKGVGDEQFF. The CDR3 DNA reads as TGTGCCAGCAGCAAAGGGGTGGGGGATGAGCAGTTCTTC.

There are a few counts of this clone. This chain joins TRBV10-3 and TRBJ1-1, with a possible D match to TRBD1 (5 bases). Trimming pared 5 bases from V and 2 bases from J, leaving 15 bases between. There are 15 residues in the CDR3. Germline CDR1 ENHRY, CDR2 SYGVKD. The CDR3, as DNA: TGTGCCATCAGTCAAACCGGAGGGGTCAACACTGAAGCTTTCTTT. Translation: CAISQTGGVNTEAFF.

The chain uses TRBV9 and TRBJ2-3; 11 bases are a match to TRBD2. After removal of 6 bases from V and 0 bases from J, the junction contained 6 bases not matched to a gene. This CDR3 spans 16 amino acids. CDR1 SGDLS and CDR2 YYNGEE come from the germline V gene. CDR3 amino acids: CASIGTSGFSTDTQYF. CDR3 DNA sequence: TGTGCCAGCATTGGGACTAGCGGATTTAGCACAGATACGCAGTATTTT.

This clone was observed a handful of times. This chain uses TRBV18 with TRBJ1-3, with a possible D match to TRBD1 (5 bases). Between the trimmed V and J ends, which lost 4 bases and 4 bases, there was a span of 14 bases. The germline gives CDR1 KGHSH, CDR2 LQKENI. The CDR3 covers 15 residues. CDR3 sequence (DNA): TGTGCCAGCTCACTTGGGACTTCTGTGGGAAACACCATATATTTT. It translates to CASSLGTSVGNTIYF. Supplemented by reference TRBV18 and TRBJ1-3, the full variable domain reads NAGVMQNPRHLVRRRGQEARLRCSPMKGHSHVYWYRQLPEEGLKFMVYLQKENIIDESGMPKERFSAEFPKEGPSILRIQQVVRGDSAAYFCASSLGTSVGNTIYFGEGSWLTVV.

This rearrangement joins TRBV2 to TRBJ1-3; no firm D call. This CDR3 is built from 14 residues. V dropped 4 bases and J dropped 2 bases, with 9 bases sitting between them. Germline V gene data show CDR1 as SNHLY and CDR2 as FYNNEI. CDR3 protein: CASSVTQTGNTIYF. DNA for the CDR3: TGTGCCAGCAGTGTCACACAGACTGGAAACACCATATATTTT.

This clone was seen only a few times. V usage is TRBV30 and J usage is TRBJ1-1, with D perhaps TRBD1 (6 bases). The ends were cut back, 7 bases at V and 5 bases at J, with 17 bases in the middle. Looked up from germline, CDR1 is GTSNPN and CDR2 is SVGIG (reference sequence). The CDR3 runs 13 residues. The CDR3 here is CALEQGGRTEAFF. The CDR3 DNA reads TGTGCCTTGGAACAGGGAGGTCGAACTGAAGCTTTCTTT.

V is TRBV9 and J is TRBJ2-5; D may be TRBD2 (6 bases). Germline V gives CDR1 SGDLS, CDR2 YYNGEE. The ends were cut back, 0 bases at V and 5 bases at J, with 14 bases in the middle. CDR3 length: 15 amino acids. CDR3 in DNA: TGTGCCAGCAGCGTAGGCCTAGCGTTAGAGGAGACCCAGTACTTC. Amino acids: CASSVGLALEETQYF.

The chain couples TRBV30 to TRBJ2-3; the D is unclear. CDR1 GTSNPN and CDR2 SVGIG come from the germline V gene (reference sequence). The CDR3 length is 10 residues. V lost 7 bases and J 1 base, leaving 3 bases between the germline ends. CDR3 amino acids: CASGTDTQYF. DNA for the CDR3: TGTGCCTCGGGCACAGATACGCAGTATTTT.

The table lists this clone with a few counts. V usage is TRBV30 and J usage is TRBJ2-3; D uncertain. The CDR3 is 14 amino acids. Trimming took off 1 base at V and 3 bases at J, with 11 bases between the two ends. Germline V CDR1 and CDR2: GTSNPN, SVGIG (reference sequence). The CDR3 DNA follows: TGTGCCTGGAGTGCATGGGGTGTGACAGATACGCAGTATTTT. Protein: CAWSAWGVTDTQYF.

The chain has TRBV5-5 and TRBJ2-7, with D possibly being TRBD1 (7 bases). The CDR3 spans 17 residues. Trimming pared 4 bases from V and 4 bases from J, leaving 24 bases between. Germline loops: CDR1 SGHKS, CDR2 YYEKEE (reference sequence). The CDR3 reads CASSLAVGRGVPYEQYF. CDR3 DNA: TGTGCCAGCAGCCTGGCTGTGGGCAGGGGGGTACCTTACGAGCAGTACTTC.

V and J are TRBV15 and TRBJ1-4, with D hard to call. The CDR3 loop spans 15 amino acids. The V end lost 0 bases, the J end lost 4 bases, and 9 bases lay between the germline ends. Germline assignment: CDR1 LNHNV and CDR2 YYDKDF (reference sequence). CDR3 in amino acids: CATSRDTRNNEKLFF. The CDR3 region has the DNA TGTGCCACCAGCAGAGATACGCGGAATAATGAAAAACTGTTTTTT.

This clone is a singleton in its sample. The chain links TRBV29-1 to TRBJ2-7, with a tentative D call TRBD1 (6 bases). The germline V and J ends were trimmed by 2 bases and 3 bases, with 8 bases remaining between them. CDR1 is SQVTM and CDR2 is ANQGSEA in the germline V gene. This CDR3 has 12 amino acids. CDR3 coding DNA: TGCAGCGTTGAAACAGGGAACTACGAGCAGTACTTC. This codes for CSVETGNYEQYF.

Turning to this clone: The junction and the germline gene differ at one end; a read error may be behind it. V and J are TRBV11-2 and TRBJ2-7, with D hard to call. CDR1 and CDR2 (germline): SGHAT, FQNNGV. This CDR3 is 11 amino acids long. The CDR3 here is CAISRPYEQYF. The CDR3 DNA is TGTGCCATCAGCCGTCCCTACGAGCAGTACTTC.

This sequence joins TRBV6-1 and TRBJ2-7; D unclear. CDR1 and CDR2 (germline): MNHNS, SASEGT. This CDR3 comprises 15 residues. The V gene lost 2 bases and the J gene lost 3 bases, with 14 bases spanning the gap. The CDR3 spells CASSESLEAYYEQYF. CDR3 in DNA: TGTGCCAGCAGTGAATCTTTGGAAGCATACTACGAGCAGTACTTC.

The chain couples TRBV6-1 to TRBJ2-4; no definite D call. Trimming took 8 bases from V and 0 from J, leaving 11 bases between them. The V gene's germline CDR1 is MNHNS and CDR2 SASEGT. The CDR3 is made up of 14 amino acids. This CDR3 reads CASEISLAKNIQYF. The DNA for the CDR3 is TGTGCCAGCGAGATTAGCCTAGCCAAAAACATTCAGTACTTC.